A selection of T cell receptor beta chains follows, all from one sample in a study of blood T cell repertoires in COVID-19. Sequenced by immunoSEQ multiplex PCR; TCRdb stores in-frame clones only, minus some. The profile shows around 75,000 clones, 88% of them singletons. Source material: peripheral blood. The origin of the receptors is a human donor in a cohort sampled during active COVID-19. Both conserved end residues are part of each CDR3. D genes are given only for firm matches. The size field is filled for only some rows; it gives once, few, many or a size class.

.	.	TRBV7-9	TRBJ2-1	CASSLPGAGVLSSYNEQFF	TGTGCCAGCAGCTTGCCTGGGGCTGGAGTTTTATCCTCCTACAATGAGCAGTTCTTC
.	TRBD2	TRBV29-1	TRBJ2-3	CSVGSPRGGLDTQYF	TGCAGCGTTGGGAGCCCACGGGGGGGCCTAGATACGCAGTATTTT
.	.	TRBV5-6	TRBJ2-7	CASSLSPSYEQYF	TGTGCCAGCAGCTTATCCCCATCCTACGAGCAGTACTTC
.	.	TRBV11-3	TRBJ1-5	CASSPRQPQHF	TGTGCCAGCAGCCCCCGTCAGCCCCAGCATTTT
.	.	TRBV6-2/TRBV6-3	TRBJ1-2	CASSYGGSYGYTF	TGTGCCAGCAGTTACGGCGGGTCCTATGGCTACACCTTC
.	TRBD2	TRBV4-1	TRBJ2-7	CASSQDELAGGLGYEQYF	TGCGCCAGCAGCCAAGACGAACTAGCGGGGGGGCTAGGCTACGAGCAGTACTTC
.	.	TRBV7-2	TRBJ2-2	CASSLQAVSTGELFF	TGTGCCAGCAGCTTACAAGCGGTGAGCACCGGGGAGCTGTTTTTT
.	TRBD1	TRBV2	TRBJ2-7	CANSGQAYEQYF	TGTGCCAACTCGGGACAGGCCTACGAGCAGTACTTC
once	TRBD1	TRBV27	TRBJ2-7	CASRHHGTGFDEQYF	TGTGCCAGCAGACATCACGGGACAGGGTTCGACGAGCAGTACTTC
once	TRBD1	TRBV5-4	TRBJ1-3	CASSSDRGGNTIYF	TGTGCCAGCAGCTCTGACAGGGGGGGAAACACCATATATTTT
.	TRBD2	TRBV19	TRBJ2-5	CASSLPGEGETQYF	TGTGCCAGTAGCCTCCCCGGGGAGGGGGAGACCCAGTACTTC
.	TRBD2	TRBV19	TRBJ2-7	CASSTPGLRGEQYF	TGTGCCAGTAGTACCCCGGGACTACGTGGTGAGCAGTACTTC
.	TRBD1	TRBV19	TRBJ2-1	CASSTLQGAARKTSNEQFF	TGTGCCAGTAGTACCCTACAGGGGGCGGCGAGAAAGACCTCCAATGAGCAGTTCTTC
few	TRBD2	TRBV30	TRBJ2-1	CAWSVGLAGLNEQFF	TGTGCCTGGAGTGTGGGACTAGCGGGATTAAATGAGCAGTTCTTC
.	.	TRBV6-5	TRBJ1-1	CASSYGDRHTEAFF	TGTGCCAGCAGTTACGGAGACCGTCACACTGAAGCTTTCTTT
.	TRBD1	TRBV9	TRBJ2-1	CASSPDRGRNNEQFF	TGTGCCAGCAGCCCGGACAGGGGGAGGAACAATGAGCAGTTCTTC
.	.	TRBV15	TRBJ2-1	CATSSSQVEQFF	TGTGCCACCAGCAGCAGCCAGGTTGAGCAGTTCTTC
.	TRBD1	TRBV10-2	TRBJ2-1	CASSDPPGTGNIGRYNEQFF	TGCGCCAGCAGTGACCCCCCAGGGACAGGGAATATAGGGCGGTACAATGAGCAGTTCTTC
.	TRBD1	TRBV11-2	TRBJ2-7	CASSGLTGGSYEQYF	TGTGCCAGCAGCGGTCTGACAGGGGGCTCTTACGAGCAGTACTTC